The 4 T cell receptor beta chains presented below share a single source sample, sequenced in a study of patients with pleural tuberculosis. TCRdb used MiXCR to reprocess the reads, holding one entry per CDR3 protein. The sample has some 48,000 distinct CDR3 sequences, 6% to 8% seen once. These receptors were collected from a human donor with pleural tuberculosis.

This clonotype appeared many times. V gene TRBV11-2 combines with J gene TRBJ2-3; 8 bases match TRBD2. The CDR3 has 14 amino acids. With 5 bases clipped from V and 5 bases from J, the junction kept 6 bases outside the gene matches. CDR1 SGHAT and CDR2 FQNNGV come from the germline V gene. The CDR3 sequence is CASSPSGSRDTQYF. The CDR3 nucleotides read TGTGCCAGCAGCCCGAGCGGGAGTCGAGATACGCAGTATTTT. The full variable domain, completed using reference TRBV11-2 and TRBJ2-3, is EAGVAQSPRYKIIEKRQSVAFWCNPISGHATLYWYQQILGQGPKLLIQFQNNGVVDDSQLPKDRFSAERLKGVDSTLKIQPAKLEDSAVYLCASSPSGSRDTQYFGPGTRLTVL.

This clonotype was seen at least ten times. The rearrangement uses TRBV28 and TRBJ2-2; 10 positions match TRBD2. Germline CDR1 reads MDHEN; CDR2 reads SYDVKM. The CDR3 extends over 15 amino acids. V was pared by 5 bases and J by 7 bases, with 7 bases of the junction left unmatched. The CDR3 here is CASSLPSGSNGELFF. The CDR3 nucleotides are TGTGCCAGCAGTCTACCTAGCGGGAGTAACGGGGAGCTGTTTTTT.

This clonotype came up many times. This sequence joins TRBV7-2 and TRBJ2-5; D perhaps matches TRBD2 (5 bases). The V and J ends lost 0 bases and 3 bases respectively, with 11 bases between them. The CDR3 has 15 amino acids. Germline loops: CDR1 SGHTA, CDR2 FQGNSA. In DNA form, the CDR3 reads TGTGCCAGCAGCTTAGCGTCGGGAATAGAAGAGACCCAGTACTTC. This gives the protein CASSLASGIEETQYF. Full variable domain (missing parts from reference TRBV7-2 and TRBJ2-5): GAGVSQSPSNKVTEKGKDVELRCDPISGHTALYWYRQSLGQGLEFLIYFQGNSAPDKSGLPSDRFSAERTGGSVSTLTIQRTQQEDSAVYLCASSLASGIEETQYFGPGTRLLVL.

This clonotype showed up many times. The CDR3 reads CSAREESSYNEQFF. As DNA, the CDR3 is TGCAGTGCTAGAGAGGAAAGCTCCTACAATGAGCAGTTCTTC. The chain recombines TRBV20-1 with TRBJ2-1; no clear D. Trimming took 0 bases from V and 0 from J, leaving 6 bases between them. Germline loops: CDR1 DFQATT, CDR2 SNEGSKA (reference sequence). This CDR3 spans 14 amino acids.